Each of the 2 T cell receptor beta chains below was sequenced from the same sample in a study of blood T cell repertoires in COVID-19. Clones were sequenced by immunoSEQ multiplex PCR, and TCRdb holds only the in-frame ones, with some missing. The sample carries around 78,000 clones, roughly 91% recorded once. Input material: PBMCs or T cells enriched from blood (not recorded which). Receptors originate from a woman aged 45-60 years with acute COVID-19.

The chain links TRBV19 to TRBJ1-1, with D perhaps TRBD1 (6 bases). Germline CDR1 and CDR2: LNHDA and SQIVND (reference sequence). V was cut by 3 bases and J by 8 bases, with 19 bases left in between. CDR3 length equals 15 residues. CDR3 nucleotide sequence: TGTGCCAGTAGTATGCTTTTCACCCGAAGGGGGGAAGCTTTCTTT. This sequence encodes CASSMLFTRRGEAFF.

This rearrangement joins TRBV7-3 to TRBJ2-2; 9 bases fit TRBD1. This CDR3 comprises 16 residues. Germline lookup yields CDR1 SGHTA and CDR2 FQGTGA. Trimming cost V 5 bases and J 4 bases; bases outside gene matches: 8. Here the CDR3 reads CASSEGTGSITGELFF. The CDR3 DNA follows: TGTGCCAGCAGCGAAGGGACAGGGTCGATCACCGGGGAGCTGTTTTTT.